The sequence of this TCR beta chain was determined in a study of shared clonotypes between healthy human individuals. Study outcomes and limitations: Naive CD4 clonotypes were shared across several donors at 4.5% to 6.5%.

TCRdb's table, derived via immunoSEQ multiplex PCR, lists solely in-frame clones and lacks some. Of millions of clones in the sample, 85% to 95% were seen once. Positive CCR7 selection of CD45RO-negative cells yielded the naive CD8 cells, and terminally differentiated effector memory CD45RA+ cells were excluded. V shed 4 bases, J shed 8 bases, and the junction held 5 bases outside the gene matches. CDR3 size: 15 residues. Germline CDR1 and CDR2: SGHKS and YYEKEE (reference sequence). As concerns this clone: Antigen specificity is unknown.

V and J are TRBV5-5 and TRBJ1-6, with 11 bases that match TRBD1. Sequencing was carried out using naive CD8+ T cells sorted from blood. The source is a man between 18 and 29 years old in good health. The CDR3 here is CASSTGTGGYSPLHF. The CDR3 DNA reads TGTGCCAGCAGCACAGGGACAGGGGGATATTCACCCCTCCACTTT.